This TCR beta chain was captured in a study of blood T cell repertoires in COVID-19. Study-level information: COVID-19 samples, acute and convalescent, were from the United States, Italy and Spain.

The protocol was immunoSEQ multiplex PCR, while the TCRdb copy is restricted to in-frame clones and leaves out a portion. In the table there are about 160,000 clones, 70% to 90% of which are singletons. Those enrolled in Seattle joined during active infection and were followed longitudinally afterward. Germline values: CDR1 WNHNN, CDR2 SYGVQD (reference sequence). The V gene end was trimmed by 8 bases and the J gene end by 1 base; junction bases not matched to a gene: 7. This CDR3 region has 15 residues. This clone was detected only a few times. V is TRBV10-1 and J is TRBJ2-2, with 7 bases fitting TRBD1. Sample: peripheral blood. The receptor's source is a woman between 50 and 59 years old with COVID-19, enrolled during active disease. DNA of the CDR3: TGCGCCAGCGCTCCGGGACAGAGGAACACCGGGGAGCTGTTTTTT. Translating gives CASAPGQRNTGELFF.